This T cell receptor beta chain was sequenced during a study of a mutant IDH1 vaccine in newly diagnosed glioma (dated by TCRdb to the early 2020s). For context, the study as a whole: Patients were given eight vaccinations, in weeks 1, 3, 5, 7, 11, 15, 19 and 23, which matched visits V03 through V10. Vaccination started 4-6 weeks after radiotherapy alone, or was given together with temozolomide cycles in the groups whose treatment included chemotherapy. The approximately 30 treated patients were roughly 62% male and roughly 40% female, with a mean age of roughly 42 years. Before enrollment, patients had received standard therapy of radiotherapy alone, temozolomide alone, or radiochemotherapy with temozolomide; most received the combination. Peripheral blood samples were drawn at six visits, namely V03 (baseline), V05, V07, V10, V12 and V13. Longitudinal TCRB deep sequencing was done for 25 treated patients, wherever samples were available for exploratory analyses. Points the paper makes about the study in general: Availability determined which PBMC samples were chosen for TCRB deep sequencing. Vaccine-induced immune responses across multiple MHC alleles were detected in approximately 93% of patients. According to the authors, sample limitations meant that analyses of patient blood samples could not be reproduced. Pseudoprogression appeared unrelated to alterations in the top peripheral T cell clonotypes detected by TCRB sequencing.

Regarding this clone: No antigen is known for it. The input lacks base qualities; no much larger clone sits a single base away.

In light of the paper, this sample's time point label describes: week 23, last vaccination. Every vaccine dose consisted of 300 ug of a 20-mer mutant IDH1 peptide in Montanide, administered subcutaneously together with topical imiquimod. Newly diagnosed WHO grade 3 or 4 IDH1-mutant astrocytomas showing loss of nuclear ATRX were present in the donors. The samples were drawn from NOA16, a multicentre, single-arm, open-label phase I trial in Germany that tested a mutant IDH1 peptide vaccine in humans for the first time. Genomic DNA for TCRB sequencing was isolated from EDTA blood with the DNeasy Blood and Tissue Kit. V loses 6 bases, J loses 4 bases, and the germline ends lie 4 bases apart. CDR1 and CDR2 are read off the germline V gene (reference sequence) as LNHNV and YYDKDF. From its cysteine to its phenylalanine, the CDR3 spans 11 amino acids. Only the CDR3 part of the read is kept: 33 bases, read in frame from the first base.

Libraries were made using the immunoSEQ multiplex PCR assay. Following the manufacturer's protocol, the hsTCRB Kit was used to amplify rearranged TCR beta chain sequences. An Illumina MiSeq was used to sequence the TCRB libraries. The authors' pipeline ran thus. The kit vendor's proprietary platform handled demultiplexing, trimming and gene mapping. TCRdb holds this immuneACCESS table with in-frame rearrangements only. Some clones are missing; in checked studies, unresolved V genes explain under half, and the rest has no known cause. V and J calls and clone size follow that table, whereas D and trimming were derived from the DNA. Recorded for this sample are 65,000 or so clones; 85% of them occurred a single time. 4% of the sample rests with the top ten.

The clonotype originates from a man aged 30 to 45 with glioma. The chain was built from TRBV15 and TRBJ1-5, with the D gene call left open. Source: PBMCs, taken from a glioma patient whose treatment included an IDH1 peptide vaccine. The DNA sequence follows: TGTGCCACCAGGGCTAATCAGCCCCAGCATTTT. Its amino acids are CATRANQPQHF.